The T cell receptor beta chain described here comes from a study of cytomegalovirus exposure and HLA in healthy donors. This CDR3 region has 15 residues. Germline CDR1 and CDR2: KGHSH and LQKENI. Trimming pared 5 bases from V and 4 bases from J, leaving 12 bases between. Whole-study results and caveats: The finding came from a later analysis; first-cohort TCR clusters tended to co-occur in the 130 or so validation repertoires.

This clone was recorded once. The antigen is unknown. Some clones are missing from TCRdb's copy, which holds only in-frame ones; the method was immunoSEQ multiplex PCR. Counted here are 250,000 or so clones, around nine tenths occurring once; the ten biggest clones make up 2.5% to 3%. The TCR originated in a man aged 18 to 30 in good health and CMV-seronegative. Material for sequencing was PBMCs. This chain connects TRBV18 to TRBJ1-6; D ambiguous. The CDR3 is CASSLTRRYNSPLHF. CDR3 coding DNA: TGTGCCAGCTCATTGACACGACGGTATAATTCACCCCTCCACTTT. The whole variable domain, remainder taken from reference TRBV18 and TRBJ1-6, is NAGVMQNPRHLVRRRGQEARLRCSPMKGHSHVYWYRQLPEEGLKFMVYLQKENIIDESGMPKERFSAEFPKEGPSILRIQQVVRGDSAAYFCASSLTRRYNSPLHFGNGTRLTVT.